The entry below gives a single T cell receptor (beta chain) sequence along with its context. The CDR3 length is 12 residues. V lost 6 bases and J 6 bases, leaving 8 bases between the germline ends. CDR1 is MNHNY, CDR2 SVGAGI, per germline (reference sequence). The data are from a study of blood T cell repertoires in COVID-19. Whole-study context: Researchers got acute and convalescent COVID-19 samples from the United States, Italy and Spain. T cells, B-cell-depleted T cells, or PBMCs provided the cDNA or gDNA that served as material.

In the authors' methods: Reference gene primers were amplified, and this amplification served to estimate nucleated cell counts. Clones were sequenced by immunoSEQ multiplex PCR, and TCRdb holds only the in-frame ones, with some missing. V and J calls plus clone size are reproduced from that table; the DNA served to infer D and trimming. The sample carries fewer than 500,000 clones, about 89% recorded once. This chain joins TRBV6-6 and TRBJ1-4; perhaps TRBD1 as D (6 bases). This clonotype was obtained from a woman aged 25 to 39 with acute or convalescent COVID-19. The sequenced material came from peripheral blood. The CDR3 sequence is CASSAGDEKLFF. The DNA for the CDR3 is TGTGCCAGCAGCGCAGGGGATGAAAAACTGTTTTTT.